This T cell receptor beta chain was recovered during a study of graft-versus-host responses after intestinal transplantation. Study at large: Transplants given to recipients were multivisceral, liver-intestinal, or isolated intestinal. General study points: Those patients showing graft-donor T cell macrochimerism displayed high graft-versus-host to host-versus-graft clonal ratios in allografts.

Data came from immunoSEQ multiplex PCR; TCRdb stores just in-frame clones and leaves some out. The sample shows about 25,000 clones, more than 90% of them seen only once. Germline CDR1 is SGHVS and CDR2 is FQNEAQ. The CDR3 contains 16 residues. The V gene lost 1 base and the J gene lost 2 bases, with 12 bases spanning the gap. For this clone: Its cognate antigen is unknown.

This TCR was recovered from a human patient who received an intestinal transplant, so some T cells may come from the graft donor. V gene TRBV7-8 combines with J gene TRBJ1-5; D not certain. The material was PBMCs, obtained roughly 32 days after intestinal transplant. As DNA, the CDR3 is TGTGCCAGCAGCTTAGAGGTATACGGGGGCAATCAGCCCCAGCATTTT. This translates into CASSLEVYGGNQPQHF.